The 4 T cell receptor beta chains below all came from one sample that was sequenced in a study of blood T cell repertoires in COVID-19. TCRdb's table, derived via immunoSEQ multiplex PCR, lists solely in-frame clones and lacks some. The data show 150,000 to 200,000 clones, 80% to 95% seen once. The sample comprised peripheral blood. The origin of the receptors is a woman aged 50 to 65 with acute or convalescent COVID-19.

This clone was recorded only once. The chain combines TRBV29-1 with TRBJ2-7; 8 nucleotides line up with TRBD1. Trimming removed 6 bases from V and 6 bases from J; junction bases left unmatched: 10. The germline V gene has CDR1 SQVTM and CDR2 ANQGSEA. This CDR3 has 13 residues. The CDR3 region has the DNA TGCAGCGTCTCCGGGACAGGAGGTGGCGAGCAGTACTTC. Amino acid sequence: CSVSGTGGGEQYF.

This clone was recorded only once. DNA for the CDR3: TGTGCCAGCAGCTTGGACAGGGTCAATTCACCCCTCCACTTT. It yields the protein CASSLDRVNSPLHF. V is TRBV11-1 and J is TRBJ1-6; 8 bases agree with TRBD1. V dropped 3 bases and J dropped 7; count of bases not matched to a gene: 2. CDR1 SGHAT and CDR2 FQDESV come from the germline V gene (reference sequence). The CDR3 spans 14 residues.

This clone was picked up one time. V usage is TRBV15 and J usage is TRBJ1-4; the D is unclear. There are 13 residues in the CDR3. Trimming cost V 5 bases and J 6 bases, with 10 bases left between them. Germline CDR1 is LNHNV and CDR2 is YYDKDF (reference sequence). The CDR3 here is CATSPRVDEKLFF. As DNA, the CDR3 is TGTGCCACCAGCCCCCGGGTTGATGAAAAACTGTTTTTT.

This chain uses TRBV6-5 with TRBJ1-5; D might be TRBD1 (6 bases). Trimming left V 11 bases short and J 1 base short, with 12 bases between. CDR3 length equals 13 residues. The germline V gene encodes CDR1 MNHEY and CDR2 SVGAGI. CDR3 sequence: CAGQGSSNQPQHF. The CDR3 DNA sequence: TGTGCCGGGCAGGGGAGCAGCAATCAGCCCCAGCATTTT.